A selection of T cell receptor beta chains follows, all from one sample in a study of T cell repertoires in cytomegalovirus infection. Each CDR3 protein gets one entry after TCRdb re-called the reads with MiXCR. The sample yields fewer than 1,000,000 distinct CDR3 sequences, approximately 31% seen once. These receptors are not linked to any known antigen. The sample consisted of cultured CD8+ T cells from PBMCs, taken from culture after CMV antigen stimulation. The source of these receptors is a human donor in good health (CMV status not recorded). Some clones in this sample may be carry-over from other donors' samples. Each CDR3 is given with its conserved first and last residue. The D gene is left open where the match is weak. Clone size is given for some rows only: seen once, a few or many times, or a class if the clone is expanded.

CDR3 length: 12; D gene: NA; J gene: TRBJ1-1; V gene: TRBV10-2; clone size: NA; CDR3 protein: CASRPGGAEAFF; CDR3 DNA: TGCGCCAGCAGACCGGGTGGGGCTGAAGCTTTCTTT
CDR3 length: 11; D gene: NA; J gene: TRBJ1-2; V gene: TRBV5-4; clone size: NA; CDR3 protein: CASSPGGFYTF; CDR3 DNA: TGTGCCAGCAGCCCGGGAGGGTTCTACACCTTC
CDR3 length: 14; D gene: TRBD2; J gene: TRBJ2-2; V gene: TRBV6-2/TRBV6-3; clone size: NA; CDR3 protein: CASVLTGGTGELFF; CDR3 DNA: TGTGCCAGCGTCTTGACGGGAGGCACCGGGGAGCTGTTTTTT
CDR3 length: 14; D gene: TRBD2; J gene: TRBJ2-7; V gene: TRBV7-6; clone size: NA; CDR3 protein: CASSQDGAGNEQYF; CDR3 DNA: TGTGCCAGCAGCCAGGATGGAGCGGGGAATGAGCAGTACTTC
CDR3 length: 17; D gene: TRBD1; J gene: TRBJ1-3; V gene: TRBV12-3/TRBV12-4; clone size: few; CDR3 protein: CASTGDRGRVPGNTIYF; CDR3 DNA: TGTGCCAGCACCGGGGACAGGGGGCGGGTTCCAGGAAACACCATATATTTT
CDR3 length: 19; D gene: TRBD2; J gene: TRBJ2-1; V gene: TRBV7-9; clone size: few; CDR3 protein: CASSLGNQGLAGGRDEQFF; CDR3 DNA: TGTGCCAGCAGCTTAGGGAATCAGGGACTAGCGGGGGGAAGAGATGAGCAGTTCTTC
CDR3 length: 16; D gene: TRBD1; J gene: TRBJ1-3; V gene: TRBV12-5; clone size: few; CDR3 protein: CASRTGPNFSGNTIYF; CDR3 DNA: TGTGCTAGTCGGACAGGGCCAAATTTCTCTGGAAACACCATATATTTT
CDR3 length: 12; D gene: NA; J gene: TRBJ1-1; V gene: TRBV7-9; clone size: many; CDR3 protein: CASSPGQIEAFF; CDR3 DNA: TGTGCCAGCAGCCCCGGACAGATTGAAGCTTTCTTT
CDR3 length: 14; D gene: TRBD1; J gene: TRBJ1-1; V gene: TRBV5-6; clone size: once; CDR3 protein: CASSFGTGVLEAFF; CDR3 DNA: TGTGCCAGCAGCTTCGGGACAGGCGTACTTGAAGCTTTCTTT
CDR3 length: 13; D gene: NA; J gene: TRBJ1-1; V gene: TRBV7-2; clone size: many; CDR3 protein: CASSFPEEPEAFF; CDR3 DNA: TGTGCCAGCAGCTTCCCGGAGGAGCCTGAAGCTTTCTTT
CDR3 length: 16; D gene: NA; J gene: TRBJ1-1; V gene: TRBV7-9; clone size: NA; CDR3 protein: CASSLKASHMNTEAFF; CDR3 DNA: TGTGCCAGCAGCTTGAAGGCATCCCACATGAACACTGAAGCTTTCTTT
CDR3 length: 16; D gene: TRBD2; J gene: TRBJ2-1; V gene: TRBV5-5; clone size: NA; CDR3 protein: CASSWSGGGGLGEQFF; CDR3 DNA: TGTGCCAGCAGCTGGAGCGGGGGGGGAGGATTGGGTGAGCAGTTCTTC
CDR3 length: 12; D gene: NA; J gene: TRBJ1-6; V gene: TRBV24-1; clone size: few; CDR3 protein: CATSTRNSPLHF; CDR3 DNA: TGTGCCACCAGTACGAGGAATTCACCCCTCCACTTT